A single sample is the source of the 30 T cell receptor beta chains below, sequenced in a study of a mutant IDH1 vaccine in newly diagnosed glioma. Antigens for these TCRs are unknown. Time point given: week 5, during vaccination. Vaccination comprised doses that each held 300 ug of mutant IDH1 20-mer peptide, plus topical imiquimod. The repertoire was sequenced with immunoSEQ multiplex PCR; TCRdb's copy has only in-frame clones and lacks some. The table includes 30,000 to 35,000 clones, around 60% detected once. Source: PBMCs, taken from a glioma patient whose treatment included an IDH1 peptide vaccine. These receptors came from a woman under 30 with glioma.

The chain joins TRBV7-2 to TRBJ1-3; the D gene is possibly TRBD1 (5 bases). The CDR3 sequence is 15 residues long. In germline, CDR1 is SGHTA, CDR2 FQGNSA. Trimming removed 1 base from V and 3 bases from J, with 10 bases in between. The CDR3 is CASSLDVGGGNTIYF. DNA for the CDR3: TGTGCCAGCAGCTTAGATGTGGGGGGTGGAAACACCATATATTTT.

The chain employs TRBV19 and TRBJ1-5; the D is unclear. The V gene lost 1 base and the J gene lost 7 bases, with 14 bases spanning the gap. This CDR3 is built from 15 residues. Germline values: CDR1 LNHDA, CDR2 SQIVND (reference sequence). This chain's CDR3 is CASSIAQEGWQPQHF. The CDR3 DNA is TGTGCCAGTAGTATAGCCCAGGAGGGTTGGCAGCCCCAGCATTTT.

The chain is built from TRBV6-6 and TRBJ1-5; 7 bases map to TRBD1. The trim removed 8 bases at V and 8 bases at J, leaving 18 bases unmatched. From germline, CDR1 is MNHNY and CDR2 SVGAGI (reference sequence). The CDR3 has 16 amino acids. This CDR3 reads CASGDPDRASEEPQHF. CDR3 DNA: TGTGCCAGCGGAGACCCAGACAGGGCGTCGGAGGAGCCCCAGCATTTT.

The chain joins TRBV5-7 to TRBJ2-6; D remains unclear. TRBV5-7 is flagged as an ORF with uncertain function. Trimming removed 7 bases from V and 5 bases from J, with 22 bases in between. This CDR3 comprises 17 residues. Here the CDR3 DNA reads TGTGCCAGCTTGTGTTGTTGCGTACAAAGTCGGGCCAACGTCCTGACTTTC. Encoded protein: CASLCCCVQSRANVLTF.

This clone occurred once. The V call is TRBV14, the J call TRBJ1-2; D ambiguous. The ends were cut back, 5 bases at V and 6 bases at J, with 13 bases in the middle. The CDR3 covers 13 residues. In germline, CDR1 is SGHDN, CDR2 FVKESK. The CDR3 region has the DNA TGTGCCAGCAGCATGGGAGGGAGGGATGGCTACACCTTC. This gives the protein CASSMGGRDGYTF.

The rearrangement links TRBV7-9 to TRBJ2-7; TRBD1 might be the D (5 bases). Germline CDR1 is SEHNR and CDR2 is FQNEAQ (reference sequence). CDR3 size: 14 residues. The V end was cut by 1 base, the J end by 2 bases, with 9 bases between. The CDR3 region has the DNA TGTGCCAGCAGCTTAGATGGGGCTCCCTACGAGCAGTACTTC. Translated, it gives CASSLDGAPYEQYF.

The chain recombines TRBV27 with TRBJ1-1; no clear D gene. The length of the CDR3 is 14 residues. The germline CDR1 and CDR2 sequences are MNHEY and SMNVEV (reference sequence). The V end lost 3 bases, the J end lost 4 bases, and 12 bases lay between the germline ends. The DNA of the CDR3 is TGTGCCAGCAGTTTTGAAGGTTATGGCACTGAAGCTTTCTTT. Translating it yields CASSFEGYGTEAFF.

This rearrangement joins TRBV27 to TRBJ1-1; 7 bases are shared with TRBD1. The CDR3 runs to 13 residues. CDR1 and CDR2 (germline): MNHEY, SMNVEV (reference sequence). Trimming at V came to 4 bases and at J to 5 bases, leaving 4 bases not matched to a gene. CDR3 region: CASSSGTVTEAFF. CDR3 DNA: TGTGCCAGCAGTTCCGGGACAGTAACTGAAGCTTTCTTT.

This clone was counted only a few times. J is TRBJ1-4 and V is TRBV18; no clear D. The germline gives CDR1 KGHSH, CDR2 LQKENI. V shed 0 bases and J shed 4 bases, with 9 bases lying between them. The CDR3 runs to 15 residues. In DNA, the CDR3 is TGTGCCAGCTCACCACCGGGCCTGGGTAATGAAAAACTGTTTTTT. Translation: CASSPPGLGNEKLFF.

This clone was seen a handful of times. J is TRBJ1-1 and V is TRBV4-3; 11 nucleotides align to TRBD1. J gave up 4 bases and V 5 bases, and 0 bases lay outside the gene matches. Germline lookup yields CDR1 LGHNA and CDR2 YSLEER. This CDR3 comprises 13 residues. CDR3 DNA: TGCGCCAGCAGCGGGACAGGGGGCACTGAAGCTTTCTTT. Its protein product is CASSGTGGTEAFF.

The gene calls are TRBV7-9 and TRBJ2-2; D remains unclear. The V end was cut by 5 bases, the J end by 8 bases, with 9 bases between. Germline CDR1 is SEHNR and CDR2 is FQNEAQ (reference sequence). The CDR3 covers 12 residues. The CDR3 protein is CASSIYQGELFF. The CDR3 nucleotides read TGTGCCAGCAGCATATACCAGGGGGAGCTGTTTTTT.

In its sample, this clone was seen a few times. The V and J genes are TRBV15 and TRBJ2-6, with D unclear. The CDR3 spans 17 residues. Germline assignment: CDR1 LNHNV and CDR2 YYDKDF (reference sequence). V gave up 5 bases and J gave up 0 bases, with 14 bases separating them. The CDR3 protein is CATSSGWGISGANVLTF. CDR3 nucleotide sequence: TGTGCCACCAGCTCGGGTTGGGGAATCTCTGGGGCCAACGTCCTGACTTTC.

CDR3 nucleotides: TGTGCCAGTACCCCGGGACTAGCGGGAGTGGTAGGCGGGGAGCTGTTTTTT. Its translation: CASTPGLAGVVGGELFF. The V and J genes are TRBV19 and TRBJ2-2, with 14 bases aligning to TRBD2. This CDR3 has 17 amino acids. Germline V gene lookup returns CDR1 LNHDA and CDR2 SQIVND (reference sequence). The V gene end was trimmed by 7 bases and the J gene end by 7 bases; junction bases not matched to a gene: 11.

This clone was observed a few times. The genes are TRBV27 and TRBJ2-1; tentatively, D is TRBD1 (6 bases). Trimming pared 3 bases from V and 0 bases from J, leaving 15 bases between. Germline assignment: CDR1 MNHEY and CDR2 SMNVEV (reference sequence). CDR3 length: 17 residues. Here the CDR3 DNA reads TGTGCCAGCAGTTTCGGGCAGGGGCACCACTCCTACAATGAGCAGTTCTTC. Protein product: CASSFGQGHHSYNEQFF.

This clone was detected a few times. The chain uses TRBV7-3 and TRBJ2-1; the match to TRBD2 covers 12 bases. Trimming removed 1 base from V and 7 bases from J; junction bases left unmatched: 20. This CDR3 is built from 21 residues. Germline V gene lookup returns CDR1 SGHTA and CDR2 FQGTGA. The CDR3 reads CASSLSSVRRLAGDGKNEQFF. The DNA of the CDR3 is TGTGCCAGCAGCTTAAGTTCTGTTAGGAGACTAGCGGGAGATGGAAAGAATGAGCAGTTCTTC.

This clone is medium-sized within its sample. The CDR3 region has the DNA TGTGCCAGTAGTAGGGGAGACAGGCGGGGCGAACCTCAGCCCCAGCATTTT. It is translated as CASSRGDRRGEPQPQHF. This sequence joins TRBV19 and TRBJ1-5; a weak D match, TRBD1 (6 bases). Trimming took off 4 bases at V and 6 bases at J, with 22 bases between the two ends. The CDR3 spans 17 residues. Germline lookup yields CDR1 LNHDA and CDR2 SQIVND (reference sequence).

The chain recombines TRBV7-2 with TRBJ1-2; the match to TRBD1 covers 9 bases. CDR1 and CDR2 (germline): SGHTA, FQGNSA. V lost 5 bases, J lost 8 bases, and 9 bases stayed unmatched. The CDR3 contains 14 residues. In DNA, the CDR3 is TGTGCCAGCAGCGTCCCGGGACAGGGTTTCGGCTACACCTTC. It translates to CASSVPGQGFGYTF. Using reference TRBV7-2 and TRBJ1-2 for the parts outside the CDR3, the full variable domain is GAGVSQSPSNKVTEKGKDVELRCDPISGHTALYWYRQSLGQGLEFLIYFQGNSAPDKSGLPSDRFSAERTGGSVSTLTIQRTQQEDSAVYLCASSVPGQGFGYTFGSGTRLTVV.

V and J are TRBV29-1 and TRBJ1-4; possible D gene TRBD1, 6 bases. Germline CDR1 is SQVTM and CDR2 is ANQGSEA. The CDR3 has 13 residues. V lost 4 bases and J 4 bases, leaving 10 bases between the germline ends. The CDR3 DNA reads TGCAGCGTTGGGGACATAGTTAATGAAAAACTGTTTTTT. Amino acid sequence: CSVGDIVNEKLFF.

CDR3 protein: CASSQDSQGPQETQYF. DNA of the CDR3: TGTGCCAGCAGCCAAGATAGCCAGGGCCCCCAAGAGACCCAGTACTTC. The rearrangement links TRBV4-2 to TRBJ2-5, with D possibly matching TRBD1 (5 bases). Germline CDR1 and CDR2: LGHNA and YNFKEQ. The ends were cut back, 0 bases at V and 1 base at J, with 12 bases in the middle. This CDR3 has 16 residues.

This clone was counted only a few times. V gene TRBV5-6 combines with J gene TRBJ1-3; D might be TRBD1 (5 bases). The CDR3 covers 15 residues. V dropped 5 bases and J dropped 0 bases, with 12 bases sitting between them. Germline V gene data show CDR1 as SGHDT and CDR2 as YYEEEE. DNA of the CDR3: TGTGCCAGCAGATCAGGGACCGGCTCTGGAAACACCATATATTTT. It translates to CASRSGTGSGNTIYF.

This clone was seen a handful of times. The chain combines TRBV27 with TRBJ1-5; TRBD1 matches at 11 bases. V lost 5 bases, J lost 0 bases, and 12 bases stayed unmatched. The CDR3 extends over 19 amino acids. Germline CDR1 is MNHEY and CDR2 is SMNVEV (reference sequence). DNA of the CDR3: TGTGCCAGCAGTCCGCCCGGGACAGGGGGTTGGTATAGCAATCAGCCCCAGCATTTT. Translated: CASSPPGTGGWYSNQPQHF.

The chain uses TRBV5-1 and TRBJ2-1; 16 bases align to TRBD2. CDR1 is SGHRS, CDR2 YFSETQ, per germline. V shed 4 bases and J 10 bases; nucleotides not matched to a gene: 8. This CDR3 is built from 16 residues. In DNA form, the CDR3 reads TGCGCCAGCAGCATTGGGACTAGCGGGAGGGTCGGAGAGCAGTTCTTC. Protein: CASSIGTSGRVGEQFF.

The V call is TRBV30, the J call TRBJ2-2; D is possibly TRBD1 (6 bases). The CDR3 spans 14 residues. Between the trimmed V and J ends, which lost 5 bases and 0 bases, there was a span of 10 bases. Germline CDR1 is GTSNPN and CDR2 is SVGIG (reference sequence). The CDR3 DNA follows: TGTGCCTGGTCCAGGGGTTCGAACACCGGGGAGCTGTTTTTT. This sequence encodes CAWSRGSNTGELFF.

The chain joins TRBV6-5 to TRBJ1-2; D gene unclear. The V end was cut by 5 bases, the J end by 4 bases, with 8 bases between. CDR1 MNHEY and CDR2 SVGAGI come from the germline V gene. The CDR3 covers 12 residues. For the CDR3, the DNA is TGTGCCAGCAGTCCGGGCCTCTATGGCTACACCTTC. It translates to CASSPGLYGYTF.

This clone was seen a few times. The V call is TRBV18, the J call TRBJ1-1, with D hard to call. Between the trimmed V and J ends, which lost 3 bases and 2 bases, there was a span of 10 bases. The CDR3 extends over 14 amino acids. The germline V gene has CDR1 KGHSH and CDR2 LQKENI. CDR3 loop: CASSPGSQNTEAFF. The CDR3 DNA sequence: TGTGCCAGCTCACCTGGCAGCCAAAACACTGAAGCTTTCTTT. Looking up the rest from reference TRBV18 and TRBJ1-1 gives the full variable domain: NAGVMQNPRHLVRRRGQEARLRCSPMKGHSHVYWYRQLPEEGLKFMVYLQKENIIDESGMPKERFSAEFPKEGPSILRIQQVVRGDSAAYFCASSPGSQNTEAFFGQGTRLTVV.

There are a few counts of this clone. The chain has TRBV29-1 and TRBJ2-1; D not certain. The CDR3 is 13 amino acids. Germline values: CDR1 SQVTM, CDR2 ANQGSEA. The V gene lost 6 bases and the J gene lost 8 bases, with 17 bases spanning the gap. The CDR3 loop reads CSVYMAAWDEQFF. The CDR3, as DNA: TGCAGCGTCTATATGGCGGCCTGGGATGAGCAGTTCTTC.

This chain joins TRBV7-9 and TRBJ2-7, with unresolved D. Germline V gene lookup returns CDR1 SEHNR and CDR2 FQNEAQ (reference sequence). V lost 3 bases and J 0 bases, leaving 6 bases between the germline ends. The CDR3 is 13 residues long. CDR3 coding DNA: TGTGCCAGCAGCTTCTCAAGCTCCTACGAGCAGTACTTC. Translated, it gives CASSFSSSYEQYF.

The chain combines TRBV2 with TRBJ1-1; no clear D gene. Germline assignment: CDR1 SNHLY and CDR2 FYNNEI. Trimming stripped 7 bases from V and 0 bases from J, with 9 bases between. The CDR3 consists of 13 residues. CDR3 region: CASTKTVNTEAFF. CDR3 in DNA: TGTGCCAGCACAAAGACGGTGAACACTGAAGCTTTCTTT.

The CDR3 coding sequence is TGTGCCAGCAGCTTATTCCGGGGACAGGGGGCCACAGATACGCAGTATTTT. Its translation: CASSLFRGQGATDTQYF. The chain recombines TRBV5-6 with TRBJ2-3; TRBD1 matches at 12 bases. The germline V gene encodes CDR1 SGHDT and CDR2 YYEEEE. V lost 2 bases and J lost 2; bases outside the gene matches: 6. There are 17 residues in the CDR3.

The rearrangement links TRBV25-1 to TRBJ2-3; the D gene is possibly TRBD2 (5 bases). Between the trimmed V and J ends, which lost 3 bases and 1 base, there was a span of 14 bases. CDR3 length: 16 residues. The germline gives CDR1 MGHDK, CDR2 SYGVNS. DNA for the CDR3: TGTGCCAGCAGTGATTTGAGGGATGGGGGCACAGATACGCAGTATTTT. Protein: CASSDLRDGGTDTQYF.